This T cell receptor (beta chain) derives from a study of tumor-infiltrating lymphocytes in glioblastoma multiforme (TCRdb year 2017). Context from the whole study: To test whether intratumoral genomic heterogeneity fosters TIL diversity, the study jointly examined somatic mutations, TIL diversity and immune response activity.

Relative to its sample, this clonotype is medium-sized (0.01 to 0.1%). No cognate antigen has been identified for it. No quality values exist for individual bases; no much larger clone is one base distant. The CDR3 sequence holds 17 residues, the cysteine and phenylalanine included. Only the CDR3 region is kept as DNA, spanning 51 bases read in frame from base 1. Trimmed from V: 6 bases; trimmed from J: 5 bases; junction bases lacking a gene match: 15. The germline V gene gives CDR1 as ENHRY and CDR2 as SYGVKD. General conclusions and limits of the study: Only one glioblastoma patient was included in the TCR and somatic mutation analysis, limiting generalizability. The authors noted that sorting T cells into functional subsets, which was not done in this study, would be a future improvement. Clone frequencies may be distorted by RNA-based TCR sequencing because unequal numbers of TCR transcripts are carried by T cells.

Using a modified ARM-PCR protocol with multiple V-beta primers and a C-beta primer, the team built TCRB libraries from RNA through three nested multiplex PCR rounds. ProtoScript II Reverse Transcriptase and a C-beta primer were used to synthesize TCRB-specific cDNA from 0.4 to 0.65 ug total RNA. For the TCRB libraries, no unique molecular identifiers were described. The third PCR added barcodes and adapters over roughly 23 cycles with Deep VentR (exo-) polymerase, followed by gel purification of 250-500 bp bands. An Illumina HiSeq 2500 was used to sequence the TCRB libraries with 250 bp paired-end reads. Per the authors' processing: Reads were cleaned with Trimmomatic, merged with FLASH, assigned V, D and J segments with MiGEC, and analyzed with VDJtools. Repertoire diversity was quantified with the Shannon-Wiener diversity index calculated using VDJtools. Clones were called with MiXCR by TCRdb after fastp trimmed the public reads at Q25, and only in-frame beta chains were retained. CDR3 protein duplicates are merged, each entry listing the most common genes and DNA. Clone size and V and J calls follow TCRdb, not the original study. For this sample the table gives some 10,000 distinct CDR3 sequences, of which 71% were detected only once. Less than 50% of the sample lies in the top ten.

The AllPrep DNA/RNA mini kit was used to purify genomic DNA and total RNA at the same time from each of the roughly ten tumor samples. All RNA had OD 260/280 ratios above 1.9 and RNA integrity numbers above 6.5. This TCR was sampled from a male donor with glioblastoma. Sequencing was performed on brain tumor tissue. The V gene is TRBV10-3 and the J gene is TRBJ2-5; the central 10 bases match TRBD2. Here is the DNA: TGTGCCATCAGCCGGACTAGCGGTTTATTACTGGCCGAGACCCAGTACTTC. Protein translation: CAISRTSGLLLAETQYF.